Listed below are T cell receptor beta chains from one sample, sequenced in a study of beta chain features in type 1 diabetes. TCRdb's table, derived via immunoSEQ multiplex PCR, lists solely in-frame clones and lacks some. The sample includes about 350,000 clones, about 20% of them seen just once. The source material was naive CD4+ T cells from blood. These receptor sequences come from a woman between 18 and 30 years old in good health. Each CDR3 is given with its conserved first and last residue. D genes are given only for firm matches. The size of a clone is reported for some rows only, either as once, few or many, or as a class for expanded clones.

J gene,clone size,D gene,CDR3 length,V gene,CDR3 protein,CDR3 DNA
TRBJ2-1,few,.,15,TRBV6-6,CASSPSGSIYNEQFF,TGTGCCAGCAGTCCCTCCGGGTCGATTTACAATGAGCAGTTCTTC
TRBJ2-5,few,TRBD1,15,TRBV5-1,CASSLSTGERETQYF,TGCGCCAGCAGCTTGTCAACAGGGGAGCGGGAGACCCAGTACTTC
TRBJ2-1,few,.,15,TRBV5-1,CASSVGREAYNEQFF,TGCGCCAGCAGCGTTGGCAGGGAAGCCTACAATGAGCAGTTCTTC
TRBJ1-5,few,.,16,TRBV4-1,CASSARQLLSNQPQHF,TGCGCCAGCAGCGCCCGACAGCTTCTGAGCAATCAGCCCCAGCATTTT
TRBJ2-1,few,TRBD2,16,TRBV7-2,CASSFRLAGGRNEQFF,TGTGCCAGCAGTTTCCGACTAGCGGGGGGTAGAAATGAGCAGTTCTTC
TRBJ2-5,few,TRBD1,14,TRBV29-1,CSVAGTGSWETQYF,TGCAGCGTTGCAGGGACAGGGTCCTGGGAGACCCAGTACTTC
TRBJ1-2,.,.,13,TRBV30,CAWSRQGLYGYTF,TGTGCCTGGAGTCGGCAGGGACTCTATGGCTACACCTTC
TRBJ1-2,.,.,14,TRBV6-1,CASSEARVPYGYTF,TGTGCCAGCAGTGAGGCCAGGGTCCCATATGGCTACACCTTC
TRBJ1-2,.,.,14,TRBV5-4,CASSAPGGNYGYTF,TGTGCCAGCAGCGCCCCTGGCGGGAACTATGGCTACACCTTC
TRBJ1-2,.,.,13,TRBV5-1,CASSLNSNYGYTF,TGCGCCAGCAGCTTGAACTCTAACTATGGCTACACCTTC
TRBJ2-7,.,TRBD2,14,TRBV7-2,CASSPGTRLGEQYF,TGTGCCAGCAGCCCGGGGACTAGACTGGGGGAGCAGTACTTC
TRBJ2-7,few,TRBD2,17,TRBV5-4,CASSSGLAGGNSDEQYF,TGTGCCAGCAGCTCGGGACTAGCGGGGGGGAATAGCGACGAGCAGTACTTC
TRBJ1-5,.,.,13,TRBV6-1,CASSERENQPQHF,TGTGCCAGCAGTGAAAGGGAGAATCAGCCCCAGCATTTT
TRBJ1-1,.,.,14,TRBV29-1,CSAENTGGDTEAFF,TGCAGCGCCGAAAACACCGGTGGAGACACTGAAGCTTTCTTT
TRBJ2-3,.,.,17,TRBV7-8,CASSSRVGGPSTDTQYF,TGTGCCAGCAGCTCTAGGGTGGGCGGGCCTAGCACAGATACGCAGTATTTT
TRBJ2-1,few,.,13,TRBV2,CASRLAVRNEQFF,TGTGCCAGCAGACTAGCCGTACGGAATGAGCAGTTCTTC
TRBJ2-7,.,TRBD2,14,TRBV18,CASSTSGRAYEQYF,TGTGCCAGCTCAACTAGCGGGAGGGCCTACGAGCAGTACTTC
TRBJ2-1,few,.,12,TRBV29-1,CSVADSRDEQFF,TGCAGCGTTGCGGACAGCCGGGATGAGCAGTTCTTC
TRBJ2-3,few,.,14,TRBV7-2,CASSPGLAGDTQYF,TGTGCCAGCAGCCCGGGACTGGCCGGGGATACGCAGTATTTT
TRBJ2-2,.,.,14,TRBV4-2,CASSLAQSTGELFF,TGTGCCTCCTCCTTAGCCCAATCAACCGGGGAGCTGTTTTTT
TRBJ1-6,few,.,14,TRBV7-2,CASSIEQYNSPLHF,TGTGCCAGCAGTATCGAACAGTATAATTCACCCCTCCACTTT
TRBJ2-1,few,.,13,TRBV11-3,CASSSRQGNEQFF,TGTGCCAGCAGCTCCCGACAAGGCAATGAGCAGTTCTTC
TRBJ2-1,few,TRBD2,14,TRBV19,CASSILAGADEQFF,TGTGCCAGTAGTATACTAGCGGGGGCGGATGAGCAGTTCTTC
TRBJ2-1,.,TRBD2,15,TRBV2,CASSASSGPYNEQFF,TGTGCCAGCAGTGCCTCTAGCGGGCCCTACAATGAGCAGTTCTTC